This T cell receptor (beta chain) comes out of a study of blood T cell repertoires in COVID-19. Study-wide context: The analysed material was cDNA or gDNA that came from T cells, B-cell-depleted T cells, or PBMCs.

As originally analysed: For nucleated cells, counts were estimated from reference gene primer amplification. This table comes from immunoSEQ multiplex PCR, and its TCRdb copy is limited to in-frame clones, with some not included. The V and J calls and the clone size are those of that table, but D and trimming were determined from the DNA. Counted here are 40,000 to 45,000 clones, approximately 91% occurring once; the ten biggest clones make up 2.4%. This receptor was obtained from a human donor in a cohort sampled during active COVID-19. Material for sequencing was peripheral blood.

The CDR3 region has the DNA TGTGCCAGCAGTTACTCGGAAGCTCTAGCCAATGAGCAGTTCTTC. Encoded protein: CASSYSEALANEQFF. This sequence joins TRBV6-5 and TRBJ2-1, with D possibly being TRBD2 (5 bases). Germline CDR1 is MNHEY and CDR2 is SVGAGI. V was cut by 0 bases and J by 6 bases, with 12 bases left in between. CDR3 length: 15 amino acids.